This is a list of T cell receptor beta chains from one sample in a study of cytomegalovirus exposure and HLA in healthy donors. Assay used: immunoSEQ multiplex PCR; TCRdb lists only in-frame clones, some missing. The data contain nearly 110,000 clones, about 81% of them singletons. Sequenced: PBMCs. The receptors derive from a male donor in good health and CMV-seropositive. Both conserved end residues are part of each CDR3. The D gene is left open where the match is weak. Only part of the rows carry a size: once, few, many, or a class if the clone is expanded.

V gene	clone size	D gene	J gene	CDR3 DNA	CDR3 protein
TRBV27	NA	NA	TRBJ2-2	TGTGCCAGCAGGGCGACCGGCAAGACACCCGGGGAGCTGTTTTTT	CASRATGKTPGELFF
TRBV5-1	NA	NA	TRBJ1-1	TGCGCCAGCAGCTCCTACAGGGCGGCGGGCACTGAAGCTTTCTTT	CASSSYRAAGTEAFF
TRBV7-9	NA	NA	TRBJ2-7	TGTGCCAGCAGCGAGGCTCGGCCCGGGTACTACGAGCAGTACTTC	CASSEARPGYYEQYF
TRBV25-1	NA	NA	TRBJ1-2	TGTGCCAGCAGTGAATATCCCTCGGTTGGCTACACCTTC	CASSEYPSVGYTF
TRBV4-3	NA	TRBD2	TRBJ2-2	TGCGCCAGCAGCCAAGATCGCGGGGGGGCCGTCGGGGAGCTGTTTTTT	CASSQDRGGAVGELFF
TRBV4-2	NA	NA	TRBJ1-2	TGTGCCAGCAGCCAAGATCAAAACGGCAGGGGATATAACTATGGCTACACCTTC	CASSQDQNGRGYNYGYTF
TRBV29-1	NA	TRBD2	TRBJ2-7	TGCAGCGTGCCGTGGGCCGGGACTAGCGGGTCCAGTGGCTACGAGCAGTACTTC	CSVPWAGTSGSSGYEQYF
TRBV21-1	NA	NA	TRBJ2-7	TGTGCCAGCCGCCCTATGCTAAAATCCTCCTACGAGCAGTACTTC	CASRPMLKSSYEQYF
TRBV4-2	once	TRBD2	TRBJ2-7	TGTGCCAGCAGCCCGTTGACTAGCGGGGACGGGGACGAGCAGTACTTC	CASSPLTSGDGDEQYF
TRBV28	NA	NA	TRBJ2-7	TGTGCCAGCAGCCGGATAGCCCAGAGCTCCTACGAGCAGTACTTC	CASSRIAQSSYEQYF
TRBV28	NA	TRBD1	TRBJ1-2	TGTGCCAGCAGCCGACAGGGTATTCTAACCCCCGGGAACTATGGCTACACCTTC	CASSRQGILTPGNYGYTF
TRBV27	NA	TRBD2	TRBJ2-7	TGTGCCAGCAGTTTAAGTCTAGCGGGAGTGGGCGAGCAGTACTTC	CASSLSLAGVGEQYF
TRBV4-3	NA	NA	TRBJ1-2	TGCGCCAGCAGCCAAGGGACGGACAGCTATGGCTACACCTTC	CASSQGTDSYGYTF
TRBV5-6	NA	NA	TRBJ2-3	TGTGCCAGCAGCTTATTACTAGAAACAGATACGCAGTATTTT	CASSLLLETDTQYF
TRBV10-3	few	TRBD2	TRBJ2-5	TGTGCCATCAACCCCGGGACTAGCGGGGGGGCGGGAGAGACCCAGTACTTC	CAINPGTSGGAGETQYF
TRBV9	NA	NA	TRBJ2-5	TGTGCCAGCACCATCGACGGTAGGGGTCGTGAGACCCAGTACTTC	CASTIDGRGRETQYF
TRBV5-8	NA	TRBD1	TRBJ2-7	TGTGCCAGCAGCTTGTTTTCAGGGGGCGGCTACGAGCAGTACTTC	CASSLFSGGGYEQYF
TRBV28	NA	TRBD1	TRBJ2-7	TGTGCCATCGGACAGGGGGCTTCCTACGAGCAGTACTTC	CAIGQGASYEQYF
TRBV21-1	NA	NA	TRBJ2-1	TGTGCCAGCAGCAACCCCATGGTAGCGGGGATGGACAATGAGCAGTTCTTC	CASSNPMVAGMDNEQFF
TRBV15	once	NA	TRBJ2-5	TGTGCCACCAGCAGAGCGCGGGGTGGGCAAGAGACCCAGTACTTC	CATSRARGGQETQYF
TRBV7-9	NA	TRBD2	TRBJ2-7	TGTGCCAGCAGCTTTGGTCCTGGCGGGAGGGTTGGGGAGCAGTACTTC	CASSFGPGGRVGEQYF
TRBV7-6	few	TRBD1	TRBJ2-3	TGTGCCAGCAGCTACAGGACAGGAAACACAGATACGCAGTATTTT	CASSYRTGNTDTQYF
TRBV30	NA	TRBD1	TRBJ1-1	TGTGCCTGGAGTAGGGGGCCTGAAGCTTTCTTT	CAWSRGPEAFF
TRBV6-5	NA	NA	TRBJ1-4	TGTGCCAGCAGTTACCGGCAGGGGCTGACTAATGAAAAACTGTTTTTT	CASSYRQGLTNEKLFF
TRBV18	NA	NA	TRBJ1-1	TGTGCCAGCTCACCACCCGGGGGAAGCACTGAAGCTTTCTTT	CASSPPGGSTEAFF